This record looks at one TCR beta chain sequence and its context. The antigen is undetermined. The data belong to a study of cytomegalovirus exposure and HLA in healthy donors. Notes on the study in general: The authors later found TCR association rates varying by HLA locus, with DRB1 most and HLA-C fewest.

The study ran its PCR with 60 Vbeta and 13 Jbeta primers. The data were produced by immunoSEQ multiplex PCR, yet TCRdb's version contains in-frame clones alone and is incomplete. This sample has under 200,000 clones, with around four fifths found just once. This TCR derives from a man aged 18 to 30 in good health and CMV-seronegative. The sequencing sample was made of PBMCs.

The CDR3 here is CASSLAVLSETQYF. CDR3 coding DNA: TGTGCCAGCAGCTTAGCAGTACTGAGTGAGACCCAGTACTTC. The chain joins TRBV7-2 to TRBJ2-5, with D unresolved. Germline lookup yields CDR1 SGHTA and CDR2 FQGNSA. Trimming removed 0 bases from V and 5 bases from J, with 10 bases in between. The CDR3 has 14 amino acids.